The present T cell receptor beta chain was sequenced within a study of blood T cell repertoires in COVID-19 (dated by TCRdb to 2020 to 2022). At the level of the whole study: Collaborator samples came from the United States, Italy and Spain and covered acute and convalescent phases of COVID-19. The samples were drawn from the first 160 participants of the ongoing ImmuneRACE study and from roughly 1,300 subjects provided by 6 global collaborators. The repertoires were released in a freely available public database meant as a resource for research on the immune response to SARS-CoV-2. HLA class I and class II types, where available, came from metadata supplied by the sample provider rather than from assay-based typing. The sample metadata nearly always contained a de-identified subject ID, COVID-19 status, age in years and sex. The prospective study material was composed of cDNA or gDNA derived from T cells, B-cell-depleted T cells, or PBMCs. The dataset comprised deeply sampled blood TCRbeta repertoires from subjects exposed to, actively infected with, or recovered from COVID-19. The research as a whole found: The quantity of clinical and demographic metadata differed by source and by participant and was supplied without curation.

A note on this clone: Its antigen specificity is not known. It has no much larger one-base neighbor in the sample; base qualities were not kept.

TCRbeta CDR3 regions were amplified from genomic DNA by means of the immunoSEQ Assay, a bias-controlled multiplex PCR. On the study's bioinformatics: Nucleated cell counts per sample were estimated from amplification of reference gene primers within the assay. Sequence reads were collapsed and filtered to measure the absolute abundance of every unique TCRbeta CDR3 rearrangement. Productive Simpson clonality was computed per sample as the square root of Simpson's diversity index over productive rearrangements. Drawn from immuneACCESS, this table holds only the in-frame rearrangements with V and J called that TCRdb kept. Clones are partly lost; checked studies trace under half to an unresolved V gene and leave the rest unexplained. V, J and clone size derive from that table, while D and trimming were established from the DNA sequence. This sample holds under 200,000 clones; about 86% were observed only once. Nearly 8.5% of the sample is in the top ten clones.

The collaborating institutions used their own protocols to collect whole blood in K2EDTA tubes. Collaborator samples were shipped for TCRbeta analysis as frozen whole blood, isolated PBMCs, or DNA extracted from either sample type. CDR1 and CDR2 are read off the germline V gene as MNHEY and SVGAGI. The junction carries 11 bases between V and J, which are trimmed by 5 bases and 1 base respectively. The CDR3 covers 14 residues, taking in both the cysteine and the phenylalanine. The only DNA kept is the CDR3, 42 bases in frame from the first base. The sample was peripheral blood. The receptor was isolated from a man aged 55 to 70 with acute or convalescent COVID-19. The rearranged segments are TRBV6-5 and TRBJ1-2, with no reliable assignment of the D segment. The CDR3 protein: CASSPGRDNYGYTF. Read as DNA, the sequence is TGTGCCAGCAGTCCCGGGAGGGATAACTATGGCTACACCTTC.